This T cell receptor beta chain was found in a study of OX40 agonist ivuxolimab in advanced cancers. As for the study in general: As their treatment, patients were administered ivuxolimab, an agonistic anti-OX40 (CD134) antibody.

The method was immunoSEQ multiplex PCR; TCRdb's version includes in-frame clones alone and lacks a portion of them. This table has about 45,000 clones, about 93% appearing once. The CDR3 has 15 residues. Germline CDR1 is PRHDT and CDR2 is FYEKMQ (reference sequence). J lost 5 bases, V lost 6 bases, and 11 bases had no gene match. Study-wide results and limits: There were also nonresponders showing low normalized T-cell clonal expansion. The CD4+ and CD8+ T cells in the blood had expanded clonally by week 6 at 0.1 to 3.0 mg/kg. CD4+ T cells averaged fewer expanded clones than CD8+ T cells.

Turning to this clone: No antigen is known for it.

This TCR was recovered from an adult with an advanced solid tumor such as melanoma, head and neck, liver or kidney cancer. J is TRBJ2-5 and V is TRBV13, with 8 bases matching TRBD1. The material sequenced was CD4+ or CD8+ T cells sorted from blood, taken in a trial of the OX40 agonist ivuxolimab. CDR3 loop: CASSQDRAVAETQYF. DNA of the CDR3: TGTGCCAGCAGTCAGGACAGGGCCGTCGCGGAGACCCAGTACTTC.